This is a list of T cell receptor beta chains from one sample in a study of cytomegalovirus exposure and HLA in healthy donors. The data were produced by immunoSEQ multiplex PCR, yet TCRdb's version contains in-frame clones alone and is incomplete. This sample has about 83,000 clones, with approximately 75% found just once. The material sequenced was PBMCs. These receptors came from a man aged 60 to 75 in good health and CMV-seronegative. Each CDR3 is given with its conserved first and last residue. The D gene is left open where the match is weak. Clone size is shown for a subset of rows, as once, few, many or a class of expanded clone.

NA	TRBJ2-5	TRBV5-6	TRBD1	CASSPPGGGWETQYF	TGTGCCAGCAGCCCTCCAGGGGGCGGGTGGGAGACCCAGTACTTC
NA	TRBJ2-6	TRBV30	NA	CAWAPRGSGANVLTF	TGTGCCTGGGCCCCCCGGGGATCTGGGGCCAACGTCCTGACTTTC
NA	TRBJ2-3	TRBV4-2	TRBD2	CASSQEGGRGGATDTQYF	TGTGCCAGCAGCCAAGAGGGGGGTCGCGGGGGGGCAACAGATACGCAGTATTTT
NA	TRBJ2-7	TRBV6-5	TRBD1	CASSSGQKSSYEQYF	TGTGCCAGCAGTTCGGGACAGAAGAGCTCCTACGAGCAGTACTTC
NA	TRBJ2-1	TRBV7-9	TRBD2	CSSREGYNEQFF	TGTTCCAGCAGGGAGGGTTACAATGAGCAGTTCTTC
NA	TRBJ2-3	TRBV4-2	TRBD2	CASSQERLAGGTDTQYF	TGTGCCAGCAGCCAAGAGCGGCTAGCGGGGGGGACAGATACGCAGTATTTT
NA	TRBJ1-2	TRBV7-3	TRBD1	CASSLAGGTALGYTF	TGTGCCAGCAGCCTTGCTGGCGGGACAGCCTTGGGCTACACCTTC
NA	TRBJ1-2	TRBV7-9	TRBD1	CASSSGFQGAPRSGYTF	TGTGCCAGCAGCTCCGGCTTCCAGGGGGCGCCTCGTTCTGGCTACACCTTC
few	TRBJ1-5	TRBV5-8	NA	CASSLVGGQPQHF	TGTGCCAGCAGCTTGGTCGGGGGGCAGCCCCAGCATTTT
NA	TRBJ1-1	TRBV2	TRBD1	CASKMGQPEAFF	TGTGCCAGCAAGATGGGACAGCCAGAAGCTTTCTTT
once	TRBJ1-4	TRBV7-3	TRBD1	CASASTGGEKLFF	TGTGCCAGCGCCTCGACAGGGGGGGAAAAACTGTTTTTT
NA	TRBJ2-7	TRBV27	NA	CASSLAGGTLTYEQYF	TGTGCCAGCAGTTTGGCTGGCGGCACGCTAACCTACGAGCAGTACTTC
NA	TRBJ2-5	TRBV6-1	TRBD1	CASREPGQGRETQYF	TGTGCCAGCAGAGAGCCGGGACAGGGCAGAGAGACCCAGTACTTC
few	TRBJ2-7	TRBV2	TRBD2	CASSVLAGGSSYEQYF	TGTGCCAGCAGTGTTCTAGCGGGGGGTTCCTCCTACGAGCAGTACTTC
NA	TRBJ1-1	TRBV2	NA	CASSVDMGTEAFF	TGTGCCAGCAGTGTGGACATGGGCACTGAAGCTTTCTTT
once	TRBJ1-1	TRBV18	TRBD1	CASSQETGGYTEAFF	TGTGCCAGCTCGCAAGAAACAGGGGGGTACACTGAAGCTTTCTTT
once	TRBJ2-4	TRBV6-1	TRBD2	CASSEGLAGASAKNIQYF	TGTGCCAGCAGTGAGGGGCTAGCGGGGGCCTCAGCCAAAAACATTCAGTACTTC
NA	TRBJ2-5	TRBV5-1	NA	CASSLVKETQYF	TGCGCCAGCAGCTTGGTAAAAGAGACCCAGTACTTC
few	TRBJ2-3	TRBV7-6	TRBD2	CASSPVGGTADTQYF	TGTGCCAGCAGCCCTGTGGGGGGGACCGCAGATACGCAGTATTTT
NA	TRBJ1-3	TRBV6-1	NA	CASSEAPSFGGLGNTIYF	TGTGCCAGCAGTGAAGCGCCGAGCTTCGGGGGGCTCGGAAACACCATATATTTT
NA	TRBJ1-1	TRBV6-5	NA	CASSETLSTEAFF	TGTGCCAGCAGTGAAACCCTTAGCACTGAAGCTTTCTTT
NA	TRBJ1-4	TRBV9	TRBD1	CASSPRQGAKLFF	TGTGCCAGCAGCCCCCGACAGGGTGCAAAACTGTTTTTT
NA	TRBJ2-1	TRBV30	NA	CGATVLSYNEQFF	TGTGGGGCAACGGTCCTTTCCTACAATGAGCAGTTCTTC
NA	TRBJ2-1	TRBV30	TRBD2	CAWSVGLAGGGDEQFF	TGTGCCTGGAGTGTAGGACTAGCGGGGGGTGGGGATGAGCAGTTCTTC
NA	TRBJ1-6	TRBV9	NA	CASSAGGGRPYNSPLHF	TGTGCCAGCAGCGCCGGGGGGGGTCGGCCCTATAATTCACCCCTCCACTTT
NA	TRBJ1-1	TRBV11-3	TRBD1	CASSLGQGYTEAFF	TGTGCCAGCAGCCTGGGACAGGGCTACACTGAAGCTTTCTTT
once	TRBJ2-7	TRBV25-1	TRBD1	CASSPPTGTAYYEQYF	TGTGCCAGCAGCCCTCCCACCGGGACAGCCTACTACGAGCAGTACTTC
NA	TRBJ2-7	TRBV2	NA	CASSEGLAQQYF	TGTGCCAGCAGTGAAGGCTTAGCCCAGCAGTACTTC
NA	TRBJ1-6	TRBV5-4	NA	CASSLGGYNSPLHF	TGTGCCAGCAGCCTAGGGGGTTATAATTCACCCCTCCACTTT
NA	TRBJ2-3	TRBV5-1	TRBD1	CASSVSGQGSTDTQYF	TGCGCCAGCAGCGTTTCGGGACAGGGGAGCACAGATACGCAGTATTTT
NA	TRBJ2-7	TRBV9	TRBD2	CASSPAASGGAEQYF	TGTGCCAGCAGCCCAGCGGCTAGCGGGGGAGCCGAGCAGTACTTC
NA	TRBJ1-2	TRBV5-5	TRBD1	CASSSGTALLGYTF	TGTGCCAGCAGCTCCGGGACAGCACTTCTGGGCTACACCTTC
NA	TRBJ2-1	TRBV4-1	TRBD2	CASSHRLAGGPGYNEQFF	TGCGCCAGCAGCCACCGACTAGCGGGGGGGCCGGGGTACAATGAGCAGTTCTTC
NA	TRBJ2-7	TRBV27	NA	CASSFYRESYEQYF	TGTGCCAGCAGTTTCTACAGGGAGAGCTACGAGCAGTACTTC
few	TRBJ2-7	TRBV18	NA	CASSPKGLQEYEQYF	TGTGCCAGCTCACCAAAGGGACTGCAGGAATACGAGCAGTACTTC
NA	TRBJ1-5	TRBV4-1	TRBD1	CASSPQGLRQGIQPQHF	TGCGCCAGCAGCCCCCAGGGCCTAAGACAGGGGATTCAGCCCCAGCATTTT
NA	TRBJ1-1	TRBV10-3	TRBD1	CALRDSLNTEAFF	TGTGCCCTCCGGGACAGCCTGAACACTGAAGCTTTCTTT
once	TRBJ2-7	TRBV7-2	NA	CASSLQSVSGGEQYF	TGTGCCAGCAGCTTGCAGAGCGTCTCTGGCGGCGAGCAGTACTTC
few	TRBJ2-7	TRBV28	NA	CASSLANRELPYEQYF	TGTGCCAGCAGTTTGGCTAACAGGGAACTGCCCTACGAGCAGTACTTC
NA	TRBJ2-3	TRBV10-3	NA	CAISESWGPTDTQYF	TGTGCCATCAGTGAGTCGTGGGGGCCCACAGATACGCAGTATTTT
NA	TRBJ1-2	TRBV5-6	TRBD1	CASSYIRQGTNYGYTF	TGTGCCAGCAGCTACATAAGACAGGGGACTAACTATGGCTACACCTTC
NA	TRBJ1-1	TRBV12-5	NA	CASGHPLGRENTEAFF	TGTGCTAGTGGTCACCCCCTAGGGCGGGAAAACACTGAAGCTTTCTTT
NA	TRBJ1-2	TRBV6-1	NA	CASSEYGRTGGYTF	TGTGCCAGCAGTGAATATGGCAGGACGGGAGGCTACACCTTC
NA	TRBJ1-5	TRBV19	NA	CASSRVGGAPHQPQHF	TGTGCCAGTAGTAGGGTAGGGGGGGCCCCACATCAGCCCCAGCATTTT
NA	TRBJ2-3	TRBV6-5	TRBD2	CASSYSERGSTDTQYF	TGTGCCAGCAGTTACTCGGAGCGGGGGTCCACAGATACGCAGTATTTT
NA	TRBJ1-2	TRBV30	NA	CAWSVGGGYTF	TGTGCCTGGAGTGTTGGCGGTGGCTACACCTTC
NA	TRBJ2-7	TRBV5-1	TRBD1	CASSSGPGTGGEQYF	TGCGCCAGCAGCTCTGGACCAGGGACAGGGGGCGAGCAGTACTTC
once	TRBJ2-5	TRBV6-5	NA	CASSYLPQETQYF	TGTGCCAGCAGTTACCTCCCCCAAGAGACCCAGTACTTC
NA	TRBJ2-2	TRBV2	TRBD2	CASRLLAGGPGELFF	TGTGCCAGCAGACTCCTAGCGGGGGGGCCCGGGGAGCTGTTTTTT
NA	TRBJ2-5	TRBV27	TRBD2	CASSDSGGAETQYF	TGTGCCAGCAGTGATAGCGGGGGGGCGGAGACCCAGTACTTC
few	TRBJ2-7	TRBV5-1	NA	CASSLGAQGASYEQYF	TGCGCCAGCAGCTTGGGGGCCCAGGGCGCAAGCTACGAGCAGTACTTC
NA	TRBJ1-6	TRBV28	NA	CASSSQEVSYNSPLHF	TGTGCCTCCAGTTCGCAGGAAGTCTCCTATAATTCACCCCTCCACTTT
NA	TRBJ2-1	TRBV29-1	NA	CSVVISSSYNEQFF	TGCAGCGTTGTGATCTCTAGCTCCTACAATGAGCAGTTCTTC
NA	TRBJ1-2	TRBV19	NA	CASSMGQRNYGYTF	TGTGCCAGTAGTATGGGGCAGAGAAACTATGGCTACACCTTC
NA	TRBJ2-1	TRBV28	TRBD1	CASRDRGSGVGNGDEQFF	TGTGCCAGCAGAGACAGGGGGTCGGGGGTTGGTAATGGGGATGAGCAGTTCTTC
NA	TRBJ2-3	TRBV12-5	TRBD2	CASGLPRLAGPPGTQYF	TGTGCTAGTGGTTTGCCCCGACTAGCGGGGCCCCCGGGTACGCAGTATTTT
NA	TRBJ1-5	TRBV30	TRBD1	CAWSNRGQQPQHF	TGTGCCTGGTCTAACAGGGGGCAGCAGCCCCAGCATTTT
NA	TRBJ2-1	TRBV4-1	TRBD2	CASSQARLAGGPGQFF	TGCGCCAGCAGCCAAGCGAGACTAGCGGGGGGGCCGGGGCAGTTCTTC
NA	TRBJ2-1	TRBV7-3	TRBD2	CASRLAGGSYNEQFF	TGTGCCAGCAGGTTAGCGGGGGGTTCCTACAATGAGCAGTTCTTC